Shown below are 27 T cell receptor beta chains from a single sample sequenced in a study of T cell responses to AZD1222 COVID-19 vaccine. Assay used: immunoSEQ multiplex PCR; TCRdb lists only in-frame clones, some missing. This table has 150,000 to 170,000 clones, around 85% appearing once. The sample here was peripheral blood, taken on day 0 of MenACWY control vaccination. These receptor sequences come from an adult in good health.

The V gene is TRBV30, the J gene TRBJ1-6, with TRBD1 matching over 8 bases. V lost 1 base, J lost 10 bases, and 9 bases stayed unmatched. The CDR3 spans 15 residues. Per germline, CDR1 GTSNPN and CDR2 SVGIG (reference sequence). CDR3 protein: CAWSATGASGSPLHF. The CDR3 coding sequence is TGTGCCTGGAGTGCGACAGGGGCCTCGGGGTCACCCCTCCACTTT.

The CDR3 region is CASSLTGGVNQPQHF. The DNA of the CDR3 is TGTGCCAGCAGCCTGACAGGGGGCGTCAATCAGCCCCAGCATTTT. The chain joins TRBV28 to TRBJ1-5; 10 positions agree with TRBD1. From germline, CDR1 is MDHEN and CDR2 SYDVKM. This CDR3 contains 15 residues. The trim removed 6 bases at V and 3 bases at J, leaving 5 bases unmatched.

This clone appeared a single time. The rearrangement joins TRBV6-1 to TRBJ1-3, with 8 bases lining up with TRBD1. CDR3 length equals 16 residues. The J segment lost 4 bases and the V segment lost 3 bases, leaving 8 bases of the junction unmatched. Germline V gene data show CDR1 as MNHNS and CDR2 as SASEGT. The CDR3 here is CASSDPTGESGNTIYF. Written as DNA, the CDR3 is TGTGCCAGCAGTGATCCGACAGGGGAGTCCGGAAACACCATATATTTT.

This chain connects TRBV29-1 to TRBJ1-1; a weak D match, TRBD1 (6 bases). The CDR3 covers 12 residues. CDR1 SQVTM and CDR2 ANQGSEA come from the germline V gene. Trimming stripped 5 bases from V and 8 bases from J, with 15 bases between. CDR3 coding DNA: TGCAGCGTTAAGCCAAGGACAGCAGAAGCTTTCTTT. Translation gives CSVKPRTAEAFF.

The rearrangement joins TRBV2 to TRBJ2-2; no clear D. V dropped 5 bases and J dropped 3 bases, with 4 bases sitting between them. The CDR3 length is 12 residues. Germline lookup yields CDR1 SNHLY and CDR2 FYNNEI. This CDR3 reads CASSRDTGELFF. CDR3 coding DNA: TGTGCCAGCAGTCGGGACACCGGGGAGCTGTTTTTT.

The V call is TRBV5-4, the J call TRBJ1-2, with a possible D match to TRBD1 (6 bases). Trimming took 4 bases from V and 3 from J, leaving 13 bases between them. CDR1 and CDR2 from the germline V gene are SGHNT and YYREEE (reference sequence). CDR3 length: 14 residues. The CDR3 sequence is CASSPGDKHYGYTF. The CDR3 coding sequence is TGTGCCAGCAGCCCTGGGGACAAACACTATGGCTACACCTTC.

This chain joins TRBV4-1 and TRBJ2-1, with D tentatively TRBD2 (6 bases). The germline V and J ends were trimmed by 4 bases and 4 bases, with 11 bases remaining between them. CDR1 is MGHRA, CDR2 YSYEKL, per germline. The CDR3 extends over 14 amino acids. The CDR3 reads CASSLVGGYNEQFF. The CDR3 DNA follows: TGCGCCAGCAGCCTAGTTGGAGGGTACAATGAGCAGTTCTTC.

The gene calls are TRBV15 and TRBJ1-3; TRBD1 might be the D (5 bases). Between the trimmed V and J ends, which lost 0 bases and 1 base, there was a span of 7 bases. The CDR3 is 15 residues long. The germline gives CDR1 LNHNV, CDR2 YYDKDF (reference sequence). In DNA form, the CDR3 reads TGTGCCACCAGCAGAGAGGGGGATTCTGGAAACACCATATATTTT. This translates into CATSREGDSGNTIYF.

This clone showed up just once. The chain links TRBV4-2 to TRBJ1-1, with a tentative D call TRBD1 (6 bases). V lost 4 bases and J 4 bases, leaving 16 bases between the germline ends. CDR3 length: 15 residues. Germline CDR1 and CDR2: LGHNA and YNFKEQ. The CDR3 coding sequence is TGTGCCAGCAGCCTCCACAGGGAGTCGAGCACTGAAGCTTTCTTT. This gives the protein CASSLHRESSTEAFF.

The CDR3: CASRTSGQNYGYTF. In nucleotides, the CDR3 is TGTGCCAGTAGAACATCGGGACAGAACTATGGCTACACCTTC. This rearrangement joins TRBV19 to TRBJ1-2, with 7 bases lining up with TRBD1. Germline V gene data show CDR1 as LNHDA and CDR2 as SQIVND (reference sequence). J gave up 2 bases and V 6 bases, and 6 bases lay outside the gene matches. The CDR3 runs to 14 residues.

Concerning this clone: Different DNA sequences within this sample yield the same CDR3. The chain links TRBV5-6 to TRBJ1-1; perhaps TRBD1 as D (6 bases). Trimming took 3 bases from V and 5 from J, leaving 11 bases between them. Germline V gene sequence: CDR1 SGHDT, CDR2 YYEEEE. CDR3 length: 13 amino acids. The CDR3 here is CASSSQGRTEAFF. The CDR3 DNA reads as TGTGCCAGCAGCTCTCAGGGGAGGACTGAAGCTTTCTTT.

The genes are TRBV18 and TRBJ1-3, with 8 nucleotides matching TRBD1. CDR3 length equals 16 residues. Trimming cost V 4 bases and J 3 bases; bases outside gene matches: 8. CDR1 KGHSH and CDR2 LQKENI come from the germline V gene. The chain's CDR3 is CASSQTGTGGGNTIYF. CDR3 DNA: TGTGCCAGCTCACAAACCGGGACAGGAGGTGGAAACACCATATATTTT.

The chain couples TRBV6-5 to TRBJ2-2; 9 positions match TRBD1. The V segment lost 7 bases and the J segment 5 bases; nucleotides outside the gene matches: 8. The CDR3 contains 15 residues. Germline V gene lookup returns CDR1 MNHEY and CDR2 SVGAGI. CDR3: CASTLTGGRTGELFF. The CDR3 region has the DNA TGTGCCAGCACTCTAACAGGGGGCAGGACCGGGGAGCTGTTTTTT.

This chain uses TRBV7-8 with TRBJ2-1, with TRBD1 identical over 12 bases. Germline values: CDR1 SGHVS, CDR2 FQNEAQ. The CDR3 contains 15 residues. The J segment lost 8 bases and the V segment lost 2 bases, leaving 4 bases of the junction unmatched. CDR3 bases: TGTGCCAGCAGCTTAACGGGACAGGGGGCCCATGAGCAGTTCTTC. It yields the protein CASSLTGQGAHEQFF.

The chain joins TRBV5-4 to TRBJ2-4; D is undetermined. The germline V gene encodes CDR1 SGHNT and CDR2 YYREEE (reference sequence). V lost 7 bases to trimming and J lost 6 bases, with 14 bases between them. This CDR3 is 13 amino acids long. The DNA of the CDR3 is TGTGCCAGCGCCCCCAGCACTGGAAACATTCAGTACTTC. This sequence encodes CASAPSTGNIQYF.

CDR3 amino acids: CASSMNGDYGYTF. Written as DNA, the CDR3 is TGTGCCAGTAGTATGAACGGCGACTATGGCTACACCTTC. The rearrangement links TRBV19 to TRBJ1-2, with no clear D. V lost 3 bases, J lost 3 bases, and 8 bases lay in between. Germline CDR1 is LNHDA and CDR2 is SQIVND (reference sequence). This CDR3 region has 13 residues.

The table lists this clone with a count of one. The chain links TRBV6-5 to TRBJ2-7; 7 bases are shared with TRBD2. V gave up 0 bases and J gave up 5 bases; unmatched junction bases: 7. In germline, CDR1 is MNHEY, CDR2 SVGAGI. The CDR3 spans 15 residues. CDR3 amino acids: CASSYSGGSGDEQYF. The CDR3 DNA reads as TGTGCCAGCAGTTACTCGGGCGGGAGTGGCGACGAGCAGTACTTC.

The V call is TRBV27, the J call TRBJ2-3; tentatively, D is TRBD2 (6 bases). The CDR3 covers 15 residues. Per the germline V gene, CDR1 is MNHEY and CDR2 is SMNVEV (reference sequence). Trimming took 3 bases from V and 1 from J, leaving 11 bases between them. In DNA, the CDR3 is TGTGCCAGCAGTTTCGGAGGGCGCCGCACAGATACGCAGTATTTT. Protein product: CASSFGGRRTDTQYF.

The rearrangement links TRBV3-1 (or the pseudogene TRBV3-2) to TRBJ2-2, with D perhaps matching TRBD1 or TRBD2 (5 bases each). Germline V gives CDR1 LGHDT, CDR2 YNNKEL (reference sequence). The CDR3 totals 14 residues. V lost 1 base and J lost 7, with 10 bases in between. CDR3 protein: CASSQVGTGGELFF. In DNA, the CDR3 is TGTGCCAGCAGCCAAGTGGGGACGGGCGGGGAGCTGTTTTTT.

The V gene is TRBV6-2 or TRBV6-3, the J gene TRBJ2-3; 9 nucleotides align to TRBD2. CDR3 size: 17 residues. V shed 5 bases, J shed 5 bases, and the junction held 14 bases outside the gene matches. Per germline, CDR1 MNHEY and CDR2 SVGEGT. The CDR3 spells CASSTRGVAGVLDTQYF. Written as DNA, the CDR3 is TGTGCCAGCAGTACCCGAGGGGTAGCGGGGGTTTTAGATACGCAGTATTTT.

As DNA, the CDR3 is TGTGCCAGCAGTTTCATCGGCAGGGAAAATGAAAAACTGTTTTTT. This encodes CASSFIGRENEKLFF. The chain recombines TRBV28 with TRBJ1-4; weak D call: TRBD1 (5 bases). The germline V and J ends were trimmed by 3 bases and 5 bases, with 13 bases remaining between them. The CDR3 extends over 15 amino acids. Germline V gene data show CDR1 as MDHEN and CDR2 as SYDVKM.

The chain uses TRBV30 and TRBJ1-3; no firm D call. V was trimmed by 2 bases and J by 0 bases, leaving 2 bases between them. The CDR3 loop spans 12 amino acids. Germline CDR1 is GTSNPN and CDR2 is SVGIG (reference sequence). The CDR3 DNA sequence: TGTGCCTGGAGTCACTCTGGAAACACCATATATTTT. Its protein product is CAWSHSGNTIYF.

The chain combines TRBV18 with TRBJ2-7, with 8 bases aligning to TRBD2. The CDR3 is 18 amino acids. Germline-derived CDR1 and CDR2 are KGHSH and LQKENI. J gave up 4 bases and V 5 bases, and 19 bases lay outside the gene matches. The CDR3 reads CASSTPGGDPQGHYEQYF. The CDR3 DNA reads as TGTGCCAGCTCAACCCCGGGGGGGGACCCTCAAGGCCATTACGAGCAGTACTTC.

This chain uses TRBV5-1 with TRBJ2-7, with 8 bases fitting TRBD1. This CDR3 has 14 residues. Looked up from germline, CDR1 is SGHRS and CDR2 is YFSETQ. Trimming at V came to 4 bases and at J to 5 bases, leaving 8 bases not matched to a gene. The CDR3 spells CASSERTGKDEQYV. Written as DNA, the CDR3 is TGCGCCAGCAGCGAAAGGACAGGGAAAGACGAGCAGTACGTC.

This chain joins TRBV6-5 and TRBJ1-2; D unresolved. Between the trimmed V and J ends, which lost 5 bases and 1 base, there was a span of 8 bases. The CDR3 runs to 13 residues. The germline CDR1 and CDR2 sequences are MNHEY and SVGAGI. In DNA form, the CDR3 reads TGTGCCAGCAGTCCTACGGTTAACTATGGCTACACCTTC. It specifies CASSPTVNYGYTF.

This clone was seen a handful of times. The rearrangement uses TRBV28 and TRBJ2-7, with 9 bases matching TRBD2. Trimming cost V 5 bases and J 3 bases; bases outside gene matches: 20. Germline values: CDR1 MDHEN, CDR2 SYDVKM. This CDR3 contains 19 residues. The CDR3 region has the DNA TGTGCCAGCAGTGGTGTCGGGCTAGCGGGAAAAGGGAGGGGCTACGAGCAGTACTTC. Translated: CASSGVGLAGKGRGYEQYF. The variable domain in full, with the rest retrieved from reference TRBV28 and TRBJ2-7, is DVKVTQSSRYLVKRTGEKVFLECVQDMDHENMFWYRQDPGLGLRLIYFSYDVKMKEKGDIPEGYSVSREKKERFSLILESASTNQTSMYLCASSGVGLAGKGRGYEQYFGPGTRLTVT.

The chain joins TRBV7-8 to TRBJ2-3; 10 bases are a match to TRBD2. Trimming at V came to 5 bases and at J to 7 bases, leaving 9 bases not matched to a gene. The CDR3 spans 15 residues. Looked up from germline, CDR1 is SGHVS and CDR2 is FQNEAQ. CDR3 in DNA: TGTGCCAGCAGCCCTCCTAGCGGGAGTACGAATACGCAGTATTTT. Residues: CASSPPSGSTNTQYF.